A single sample is the source of the 17 T cell receptor beta chains below, sequenced in a study of PD-1 blockade in classical Hodgkin lymphoma. Every single patient, without exception, relapsed after autologous stem cell transplantation, and brentuximab vedotin exposure varied. Produced via immunoSEQ multiplex PCR; TCRdb's table is partial and in-frame only. This table has more than 85,000 clones, approximately 91% appearing once. The starting material was peripheral blood mononuclear cells (PBMCs), obtained before the second cycle of nivolumab. All receptors come from a human donor with classical Hodgkin lymphoma.

The chain uses TRBV7-9 and TRBJ1-4; perhaps TRBD1 as D (6 bases). Per germline, CDR1 SEHNR and CDR2 FQNEAQ (reference sequence). This CDR3 comprises 12 residues. The V and J ends lost 5 bases and 7 bases respectively, with 8 bases between them. The CDR3, as DNA: TGTGCCAGCAGCCCCAGGGGTGAAAAACTGTTTTTT. This codes for CASSPRGEKLFF.

V and J are TRBV28 and TRBJ2-5; 7 nucleotides line up with TRBD1. Trimming removed 5 bases from V and 5 bases from J; junction bases left unmatched: 11. This CDR3 region has 15 residues. Germline V CDR1 and CDR2: MDHEN, SYDVKM. CDR3 DNA sequence: TGTGCCAGCAGTCCACCGGGACAGATTAGGGAGACCCAGTACTTC. Amino acid sequence: CASSPPGQIRETQYF. Filled out from reference TRBV28 and TRBJ2-5, the complete variable domain reads DVKVTQSSRYLVKRTGEKVFLECVQDMDHENMFWYRQDPGLGLRLIYFSYDVKMKEKGDIPEGYSVSREKKERFSLILESASTNQTSMYLCASSPPGQIRETQYFGPGTRLLVL.

The rearrangement uses TRBV19 and TRBJ2-4; maybe TRBD2 (7 bases). The CDR3 totals 18 residues. Germline CDR1 and CDR2: LNHDA and SQIVND (reference sequence). The V end lost 3 bases, the J end lost 0 bases, and 18 bases lay between the germline ends. The CDR3 loop is CASSMDGGLAIAKNIQYF. The DNA of the CDR3 is TGTGCCAGTAGTATGGACGGGGGGCTAGCCATAGCCAAAAACATTCAGTACTTC. The variable domain in full, completed from reference TRBV19 and TRBJ2-4, reads DGGITQSPKYLFRKEGQNVTLSCEQNLNHDAMYWYRQDPGQGLRLIYYSQIVNDFQKGDIAEGYSVSREKKESFPLTVTSAQKNPTAFYLCASSMDGGLAIAKNIQYFGAGTRLSVL.

This clone was detected only once. The V and J genes are TRBV28 and TRBJ1-3; 9 bases are shared with TRBD1. The germline CDR1 and CDR2 sequences are MDHEN and SYDVKM. V gave up 6 bases and J gave up 8 bases; unmatched junction bases: 8. The CDR3 loop spans 14 amino acids. The CDR3 loop reads CASRPIQGAYTIYF. The CDR3 DNA is TGTGCCAGCAGGCCCATACAGGGGGCATACACCATATATTTT.

This chain links TRBV2 with TRBJ2-5, with a tentative D call TRBD2 (6 bases). The last part of the DNA fits TRBJ2-7 better; the J call may be wrong. This CDR3 contains 15 residues. Germline-derived CDR1 and CDR2 are SNHLY and FYNNEI. CDR3 in amino acids: CASTADRAEGYEQYF. The CDR3 bases are TGTGCCTCAACGGCGGATCGGGCGGAGGGCTACGAGCAGTACTTC.

The V call is TRBV28, the J call TRBJ2-1; tentative D call: TRBD2 (5 bases). The length of the CDR3 is 14 residues. The germline V gene has CDR1 MDHEN and CDR2 SYDVKM. The V gene lost 3 bases and the J gene lost 1 base, with 7 bases spanning the gap. The chain's CDR3 is CASSFEGSYNEQFF. The DNA for the CDR3 is TGTGCCAGCAGTTTTGAGGGTTCCTACAATGAGCAGTTCTTC.

The chain has TRBV5-6 and TRBJ2-7, with D possibly matching TRBD2 (5 bases). Germline V lookup: CDR1 SGHDT, CDR2 YYEEEE. The CDR3 totals 14 residues. Trimming pared 2 bases from V and 5 bases from J, leaving 14 bases between. CDR3: CASSLELERNEQYF. The CDR3 nucleotides are TGTGCCAGCAGCTTAGAACTCGAGCGGAACGAGCAGTACTTC. The variable domain in full, completed from reference TRBV5-6 and TRBJ2-7, reads DAGVTQSPTHLIKTRGQQVTLRCSPKSGHDTVSWYQQALGQGPQFIFQYYEEEERQRGNFPDRFSGHQFPNYSSELNVNALLLGDSALYLCASSLELERNEQYFGPGTRLTVT.

The J gene is TRBJ2-1, the V gene TRBV5-1; D is perhaps TRBD2 (6 bases). The CDR3 sequence is 13 residues long. The germline V gene has CDR1 SGHRS and CDR2 YFSETQ. Trimming stripped 2 bases from V and 7 bases from J, with 10 bases between. The CDR3 DNA is TGCGCCAGCAGCTTAGCCAGCGGGAATGAGCAGTTCTTC. Its protein is CASSLASGNEQFF.

The chain links TRBV7-9 to TRBJ2-7, with D maybe TRBD2 (5 bases). V was clipped by 6 bases and J by 3 bases, with 6 bases between them. CDR3 size: 11 residues. Germline V lookup: CDR1 SEHNR, CDR2 FQNEAQ (reference sequence). The CDR3 nucleotides read TGTGCCAGCAGACGGGACTACGAGCAGTACTTC. Translating it yields CASRRDYEQYF.

The chain has TRBV28 and TRBJ2-7; 7 bases match TRBD1. Germline-derived CDR1 and CDR2 are MDHEN and SYDVKM. With 4 bases clipped from V and 2 bases from J, the junction kept 8 bases outside the gene matches. The CDR3 has 15 amino acids. In nucleotides, the CDR3 is TGTGCCAGCAGTTACAACAGGGGAGATCCCTACGAGCAGTACTTC. This sequence encodes CASSYNRGDPYEQYF.

The chain recombines TRBV6-1 with TRBJ2-7, with D perhaps given as TRBD1 or TRBD2 (5 bases each). This CDR3 spans 13 amino acids. V gave up 6 bases and J gave up 5 bases, with 14 bases separating them. Germline V gene sequence: CDR1 MNHNS, CDR2 SASEGT. CDR3 in DNA: TGTGCCAGCAGGGGGACGGGAACCCACGAGCAGTACTTC. It translates to CASRGTGTHEQYF.

The rearrangement links TRBV6-5 to TRBJ1-5, with a possible D match to TRBD1 (6 bases). Trimming took 0 bases from V and 3 from J, leaving 9 bases between them. The germline CDR1 and CDR2 sequences are MNHEY and SVGAGI. This CDR3 has 15 residues. For the CDR3, the DNA is TGTGCCAGCAGTTACTCACGGGACAACAATCAGCCCCAGCATTTT. This sequence encodes CASSYSRDNNQPQHF.

The chain links TRBV11-2 to TRBJ2-3; TRBD2 matches at 11 bases. The CDR3 length is 16 residues. Germline V gene lookup returns CDR1 SGHAT and CDR2 FQNNGV. The trim removed 4 bases at V and 6 bases at J, leaving 9 bases unmatched. CDR3 loop: CASSSSGRPLVDTQYF. As DNA, the CDR3 is TGTGCCAGCAGCTCTAGCGGGAGGCCCCTGGTGGATACGCAGTATTTT.

The chain carries TRBV12-2 and TRBJ2-2; TRBD2 reflects the table's D call only, with no check against the DNA. TRBV12-2 is a listed pseudogene. CDR3 length: 14 amino acids. The CDR3 here is CARCKRDYTGELFF. As DNA, the CDR3 is TGTGCAAGGTGCAAGCGGGACTACACCGGGGAGCTGTTTTTT.

J is TRBJ2-2 and V is TRBV6-6; no clear D gene. The CDR3 spans 16 residues. Germline CDR1 is MNHNY and CDR2 is SVGAGI (reference sequence). With 4 bases removed from V and 1 base from J, the gap between germline ends came to 13 bases. In DNA, the CDR3 is TGTGCCAGCAGTTCCCAGTGGATAGGGAACACCGGGGAGCTGTTTTTT. Amino acid sequence: CASSSQWIGNTGELFF.

The chain has TRBV7-3 and TRBJ1-4; 7 nucleotides align to TRBD1. Germline V gives CDR1 SGHTA, CDR2 FQGTGA. V gave up 6 bases and J gave up 2 bases; unmatched junction bases: 6. CDR3 size: 15 residues. The CDR3 DNA is TGTGCCAGCAGTCCAACAGGGGACACTAATGAAAAACTGTTTTTT. Translation: CASSPTGDTNEKLFF.

The chain joins TRBV7-9 to TRBJ1-3; 7 nucleotides agree with TRBD1. Germline V gene sequence: CDR1 SEHNR, CDR2 FQNEAQ (reference sequence). The CDR3 is made up of 16 amino acids. V was pared by 5 bases and J by 3 bases, with 10 bases of the junction left unmatched. The CDR3 sequence: CASSPTGTASGNTIYF. The CDR3 DNA follows: TGTGCCAGCAGCCCCACAGGGACAGCCAGTGGAAACACCATATATTTT.